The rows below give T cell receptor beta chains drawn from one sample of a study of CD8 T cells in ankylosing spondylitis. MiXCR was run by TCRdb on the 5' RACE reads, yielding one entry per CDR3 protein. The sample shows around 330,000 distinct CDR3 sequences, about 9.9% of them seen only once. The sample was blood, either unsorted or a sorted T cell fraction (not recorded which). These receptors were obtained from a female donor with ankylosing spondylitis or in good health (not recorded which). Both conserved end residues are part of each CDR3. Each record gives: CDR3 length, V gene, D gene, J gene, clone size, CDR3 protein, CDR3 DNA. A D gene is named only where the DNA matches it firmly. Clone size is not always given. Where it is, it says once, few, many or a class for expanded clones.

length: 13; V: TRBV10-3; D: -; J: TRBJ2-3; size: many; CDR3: CAISVGNSDTQYF; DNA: TGTGCCATCAGTGTGGGGAACTCAGATACGCAGTATTTT
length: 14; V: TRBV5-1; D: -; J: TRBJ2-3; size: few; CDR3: CASSYRVDGDTQYF; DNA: TGCGCCAGCAGCTACCGTGTCGACGGAGATACGCAGTATTTT
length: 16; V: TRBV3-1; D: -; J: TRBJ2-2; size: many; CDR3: CASSPAPDTNTGELFF; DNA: TGTGCCAGCAGCCCCGCCCCGGATACTAACACCGGGGAGCTGTTTTTT
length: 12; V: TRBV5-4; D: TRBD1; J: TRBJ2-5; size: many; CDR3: CASGGQGETQYF; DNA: TGTGCCAGCGGCGGACAGGGAGAGACCCAGTACTTC
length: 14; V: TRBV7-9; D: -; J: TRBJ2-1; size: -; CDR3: CASSLRRGHNEQFF; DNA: TGTGCCAGCAGCTTACGCAGGGGTCACAATGAGCAGTTCTTC
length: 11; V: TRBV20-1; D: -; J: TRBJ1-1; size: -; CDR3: CSVRDGTLAFF; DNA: TGCAGTGTCCGGGACGGCACCCTAGCTTTCTTT
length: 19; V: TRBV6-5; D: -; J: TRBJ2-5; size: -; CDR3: CASSYSRPGSPGNLGTQYF; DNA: TGTGCCAGCAGTTACTCAAGACCCGGGAGTCCTGGGAACTTGGGGACCCAGTACTTC
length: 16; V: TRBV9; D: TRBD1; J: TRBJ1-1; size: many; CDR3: CASSVGLDRGGTEAFF; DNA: TGTGCCAGCAGCGTAGGCCTCGACAGGGGGGGGACTGAAGCTTTCTTT
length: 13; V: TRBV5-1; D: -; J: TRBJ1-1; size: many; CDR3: CASSGQLNTEAFF; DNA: TGCGCCAGCAGCGGACAGCTGAACACTGAAGCTTTCTTT
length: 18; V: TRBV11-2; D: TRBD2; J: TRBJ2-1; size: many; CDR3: CASSSGTSGKSSYNEQFF; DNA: TGTGCCAGCAGCTCAGGGACTAGCGGGAAAAGCTCCTACAATGAGCAGTTCTTC
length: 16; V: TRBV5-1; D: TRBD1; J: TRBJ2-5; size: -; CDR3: CASSLEVQGGQETQYF; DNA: TGCGCCAGCAGCTTGGAAGTACAGGGGGGTCAAGAGACCCAGTACTTC
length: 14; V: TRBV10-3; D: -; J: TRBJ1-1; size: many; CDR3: CAISESHANSEAFF; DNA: TGTGCCATCAGTGAGTCACACGCAAACAGTGAAGCTTTCTTT
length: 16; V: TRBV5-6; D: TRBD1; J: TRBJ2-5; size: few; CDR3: CASSPPGQGFVETQYF; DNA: TGTGCCAGCAGCCCGCCGGGACAGGGATTTGTGGAGACCCAGTACTTC